The 24 T cell receptor beta chains below come from one sample, sequenced in a study of OX40 agonist ivuxolimab in advanced cancers. Using immunoSEQ multiplex PCR, the repertoire was profiled, and TCRdb retains in-frame clones only, with some absent. The data show about 69,000 clones, 85% to 90% seen once. Material: CD4+ or CD8+ T cells sorted from blood, obtained in a trial of the OX40 agonist ivuxolimab. These receptors were collected from an adult with an advanced solid tumor such as melanoma, head and neck, liver or kidney cancer.

V is TRBV14 and J is TRBJ2-1; weak D call: TRBD2 (6 bases). This CDR3 comprises 14 residues. CDR1 is SGHDN and CDR2 is FVKESK in the germline V gene. V was clipped by 6 bases and J by 4 bases, with 13 bases between them. CDR3 coding DNA: TGTGCCAGCAGTGCTAGCGCGCTATACAATGAGCAGTTCTTC. This codes for CASSASALYNEQFF.

V and J are TRBV2 and TRBJ2-1; TRBD2 agrees at 7 bases. Germline-derived CDR1 and CDR2 are SNHLY and FYNNEI. This CDR3 is built from 15 residues. J was trimmed by 8 bases and V by 7 bases; bases with no gene match: 14. CDR3 protein: CASTPGREPWDEQFF. CDR3 in DNA: TGTGCCAGCACCCCGGGGCGGGAGCCTTGGGATGAGCAGTTCTTC.

The chain links TRBV7-3 to TRBJ2-1; D unresolved. Germline CDR1 and CDR2: SGHTA and FQGTGA. This CDR3 comprises 14 residues. With 4 bases removed from V and 3 bases from J, the gap between germline ends came to 10 bases. DNA of the CDR3: TGTGCCAGCAGCTCCCTCGGTAACTACAATGAGCAGTTCTTC. Encoded protein: CASSSLGNYNEQFF.

This clone was observed once. The rearrangement uses TRBV5-1 and TRBJ1-2, with D possibly TRBD1 on 5 matching bases. The germline CDR1 and CDR2 sequences are SGHRS and YFSETQ. The V end lost 3 bases, the J end lost 5 bases, and 17 bases lay between the germline ends. The CDR3 extends over 15 amino acids. The CDR3 nucleotides read TGCGCCAGCAGCTCAATCGGTCCCGGGGGATATGGCTACACCTTC. This codes for CASSSIGPGGYGYTF.

The chain links TRBV7-9 to TRBJ2-5; 7 positions agree with TRBD1. The V segment lost 5 bases and the J segment 1 base; nucleotides outside the gene matches: 4. Germline V lookup: CDR1 SEHNR, CDR2 FQNEAQ (reference sequence). The CDR3 totals 14 residues. The CDR3 spells CASSVTGFQETQYF. The CDR3 bases are TGTGCCAGCAGCGTGACAGGGTTCCAAGAGACCCAGTACTTC. Together with reference TRBV7-9 and TRBJ2-5, the CDR3 gives the full variable domain: DTGVSQNPRHKITKRGQNVTFRCDPISEHNRLYWYRQTLGQGPEFLTYFQNEAQLEKSRLLSDRFSAERPKGSFSTLEIQRTEQGDSAMYLCASSVTGFQETQYFGPGTRLLVL.

J is TRBJ1-1 and V is TRBV28; D gene unclear. The ends were cut back, 7 bases at V and 0 bases at J, with 9 bases in the middle. The germline V gene encodes CDR1 MDHEN and CDR2 SYDVKM. The CDR3 runs 13 residues. The CDR3 nucleotides read TGTGCCAGCACTTCCACGTTGAACACTGAAGCTTTCTTT. This translates into CASTSTLNTEAFF.

The chain combines TRBV19 with TRBJ2-7, with unresolved D. From germline, CDR1 is LNHDA and CDR2 SQIVND (reference sequence). Trimming took off 2 bases at V and 5 bases at J, with 10 bases between the two ends. This CDR3 is 13 amino acids long. CDR3 DNA: TGTGCCAGTAGTATATGGGGAAGCGACGAGCAGTACTTC. Protein product: CASSIWGSDEQYF. Drawing the rest from reference TRBV19 and TRBJ2-7, the complete variable domain is DGGITQSPKYLFRKEGQNVTLSCEQNLNHDAMYWYRQDPGQGLRLIYYSQIVNDFQKGDIAEGYSVSREKKESFPLTVTSAQKNPTAFYLCASSIWGSDEQYFGPGTRLTVT.

The rearrangement uses TRBV19 and TRBJ1-1; possibly TRBD1 for D (5 bases). CDR3 size: 14 residues. Trimming shortened V by 2 bases and J by 3 bases, and 10 bases separated the two germline ends. CDR1 is LNHDA, CDR2 SQIVND, per germline (reference sequence). In DNA, the CDR3 is TGTGCCAGTAGTATAAACGAAGGGGACACTGAAGCTTTCTTT. As protein: CASSINEGDTEAFF.

The chain is built from TRBV7-2 and TRBJ1-4; D possibly corresponds to TRBD1 (5 bases). Trimming left V 2 bases short and J 3 bases short, with 13 bases between. Germline lookup yields CDR1 SGHTA and CDR2 FQGNSA. The CDR3 covers 16 residues. The CDR3 bases are TGTGCCAGCAGCTTATACCCAGGGTGGCCTAATGAAAAACTGTTTTTT. This encodes CASSLYPGWPNEKLFF.

The V and J genes are TRBV7-3 and TRBJ2-3; TRBD2 aligns across 12 bases. This CDR3 has 16 residues. Germline CDR1 and CDR2: SGHTA and FQGTGA. Trimming at V came to 2 bases and at J to 7 bases, leaving 7 bases not matched to a gene. The CDR3 coding sequence is TGTGCCAGCAGCTTATCCTATGGACTAGCGGGGCATACGCAGTATTTT. Translating it yields CASSLSYGLAGHTQYF.

This chain connects TRBV4-3 to TRBJ2-5; TRBD1 aligns across 9 bases. Germline-derived CDR1 and CDR2 are LGHNA and YSLEER. The CDR3 consists of 16 residues. J gave up 4 bases and V 0 bases, and 6 bases lay outside the gene matches. The CDR3: CASSQDLGGQGETQYF. DNA for the CDR3: TGCGCCAGCAGCCAAGATCTGGGGGGACAGGGAGAGACCCAGTACTTC.

The rearrangement joins TRBV9 to TRBJ2-1, with D perhaps matching TRBD1 (6 bases). CDR3 length equals 14 residues. Germline V gives CDR1 SGDLS, CDR2 YYNGEE. Trimming took 4 bases from V and 4 from J, leaving 12 bases between them. This CDR3 is CASSFAQGYNEQFF. The DNA of the CDR3 is TGTGCCAGCAGCTTCGCACAGGGATACAATGAGCAGTTCTTC.

This sequence joins TRBV5-1 and TRBJ1-2, with TRBD1 as a possible D gene (5 bases). The germline V gene has CDR1 SGHRS and CDR2 YFSETQ. The length of the CDR3 is 14 residues. V shed 4 bases and J shed 0 bases, with 10 bases lying between them. In DNA, the CDR3 is TGCGCCAGCAGCAAAGACAGTTCTAACTATGGCTACACCTTC. Its protein product is CASSKDSSNYGYTF.

The chain has TRBV4-3 and TRBJ1-4; D is uncertain. V was trimmed by 4 bases and J by 5 bases, leaving 11 bases between them. This CDR3 spans 14 amino acids. Germline CDR1 is LGHNA and CDR2 is YSLEER. CDR3 residues: CASSPDGMNEKLFF. For the CDR3, the DNA is TGCGCCAGCAGCCCTGACGGGATGAATGAAAAACTGTTTTTT.

The chain joins TRBV10-1 to TRBJ2-1, with D perhaps TRBD1 or TRBD2 (5 bases each). Germline V gene sequence: CDR1 WNHNN, CDR2 SYGVQD (reference sequence). The length of the CDR3 is 15 residues. Between the trimmed V and J ends, which lost 5 bases and 0 bases, there was a span of 11 bases. The DNA of the CDR3 is TGCGCCAGCAGTATCGGGACGGTCTCCTACAATGAGCAGTTCTTC. Translation gives CASSIGTVSYNEQFF.

This chain joins TRBV28 and TRBJ2-7, with 9 positions matching TRBD2. CDR3 length: 14 amino acids. J gave up 3 bases and V 4 bases, and 4 bases lay outside the gene matches. Germline V gene sequence: CDR1 MDHEN, CDR2 SYDVKM. Here the CDR3 reads CASSWSSGDYEQYF. The CDR3 DNA follows: TGTGCCAGCAGTTGGTCTAGCGGGGACTACGAGCAGTACTTC.

The V gene is TRBV7-9, the J gene TRBJ1-2, with 7 bases fitting TRBD1. Germline lookup yields CDR1 SEHNR and CDR2 FQNEAQ (reference sequence). The length of the CDR3 is 15 residues. J lost 4 bases, V lost 2 bases, and 7 bases had no gene match. The CDR3 here is CASSLLGQFIYGYTF. Here the CDR3 DNA reads TGTGCCAGCAGCTTATTGGGACAGTTCATCTATGGCTACACCTTC.

V and J are TRBV7-2 and TRBJ2-7; D gene unclear. Germline CDR1 reads SGHTA; CDR2 reads FQGNSA. This CDR3 is 13 amino acids long. Between the trimmed V and J ends, which lost 4 bases and 2 bases, there was a span of 9 bases. CDR3 coding DNA: TGTGCCAGCAGCTCAGAACCCACCTACGAGCAGTACTTC. Encoded protein: CASSSEPTYEQYF. The variable domain in full, with the rest retrieved from reference TRBV7-2 and TRBJ2-7, is GAGVSQSPSNKVTEKGKDVELRCDPISGHTALYWYRQSLGQGLEFLIYFQGNSAPDKSGLPSDRFSAERTGGSVSTLTIQRTQQEDSAVYLCASSSEPTYEQYFGPGTRLTVT.

This chain uses TRBV5-6 with TRBJ1-1, with D possibly matching TRBD1 (6 bases). The germline V and J ends were trimmed by 0 bases and 0 bases, with 12 bases remaining between them. Germline assignment: CDR1 SGHDT and CDR2 YYEEEE. CDR3 length: 16 residues. CDR3 DNA: TGTGCCAGCAGCTTGGAAGGACAGTTCATGAACACTGAAGCTTTCTTT. Protein product: CASSLEGQFMNTEAFF. Variable domain in full (rest from reference TRBV5-6 and TRBJ1-1): DAGVTQSPTHLIKTRGQQVTLRCSPKSGHDTVSWYQQALGQGPQFIFQYYEEEERQRGNFPDRFSGHQFPNYSSELNVNALLLGDSALYLCASSLEGQFMNTEAFFGQGTRLTVV.

This chain links TRBV7-9 with TRBJ1-2; tentative D call: TRBD1 (5 bases). The CDR3 is 14 residues long. CDR1 and CDR2 (germline): SEHNR, FQNEAQ (reference sequence). V gave up 5 bases and J gave up 3 bases, with 13 bases separating them. This CDR3 is CASSRTRGDYGYTF. In DNA form, the CDR3 reads TGTGCCAGCAGCCGGACAAGGGGAGACTATGGCTACACCTTC.

The J gene is TRBJ1-5, the V gene TRBV9; no firm D call. The V end was cut by 0 bases, the J end by 4 bases, with 8 bases between. The CDR3 spans 14 residues. Germline CDR1 SGDLS, CDR2 YYNGEE. For the CDR3, the DNA is TGTGCCAGCAGCGTAGCGGAGGGAAATCAGCCCCAGCATTTT. Residues: CASSVAEGNQPQHF.

The chain combines TRBV7-9 with TRBJ2-7; unclear D gene. The CDR3 has 14 amino acids. The ends were cut back, 2 bases at V and 3 bases at J, with 11 bases in the middle. Germline CDR1 reads SEHNR; CDR2 reads FQNEAQ (reference sequence). The DNA of the CDR3 is TGTGCCAGCAGCTTAACGGCCTCAGGCTACGAGCAGTACTTC. It encodes CASSLTASGYEQYF.

This sequence joins TRBV4-3 and TRBJ2-7; 8 bases fit TRBD1. The CDR3 runs to 15 residues. Germline-derived CDR1 and CDR2 are LGHNA and YSLEER. Trimming cost V 4 bases and J 3 bases; bases outside gene matches: 8. In nucleotides, the CDR3 is TGCGCCAGCAGCCCTAACTCAGGGGGCCTCTACGAGCAGTACTTC. Amino acid sequence: CASSPNSGGLYEQYF.

In DNA, the CDR3 is TGTGCCAGCAGCTTAGAGGCGGTGGGGCAGGGAACTTTCTACGAGCAGTACTTC. It is translated as CASSLEAVGQGTFYEQYF. This chain joins TRBV7-3 and TRBJ2-7, with D perhaps TRBD1 (5 bases). Germline V gene lookup returns CDR1 SGHTA and CDR2 FQGTGA. The CDR3 covers 18 residues. The V end lost 2 bases, the J end lost 3 bases, and 23 bases lay between the germline ends.